This T cell receptor beta chain came from a study of T cells in Graves' hyperthyroidism and ophthalmopathy. Broader study findings: In the analysis, a 13 V-J model separated ophthalmopathy from stable hyperthyroidism.

This clonotype was seen at least ten times. The antigen is not known. Uncontrolled infection, other autoimmune disease, pregnancy and lactation each barred patients from inclusion. RNA transcripts provided the source from which TCR beta CDR3 regions were amplified. The HTBI primer set was used in a first-round RT-PCR of the TCR CDR3. TCRdb recomputed calls from the multiplex PCR reads with MiXCR, one row per CDR3 protein. This sample carries approximately 380,000 distinct CDR3 sequences, about a fifth of them seen once, and the ten largest clones take about 3.5%. Germline V gene lookup returns CDR1 MDHEN and CDR2 SYDVKM. This CDR3 is built from 15 residues. With 4 bases removed from V and 1 base from J, the gap between germline ends came to 13 bases.

This chain uses TRBV28 with TRBJ1-1; TRBD1 is a possible D gene (6 bases). This clonotype originated in a young woman with Graves' hyperthyroidism. Sequenced: blood. The CDR3: CASSSTGSANTEAFF. In DNA form, the CDR3 reads TGTGCCAGCAGTTCCACAGGGTCCGCGAACACTGAAGCTTTCTTT.